This T cell receptor (beta chain) stems from a study of identical twins. Trimming removed 2 bases at V and 0 bases at J, with 8 bases between. The CDR3 loop spans 14 amino acids. Germline CDR1 reads SGHRS; CDR2 reads YFSETQ. In its sample, this clonotype was seen many times. TCRdb processed the 5' RACE reads anew with MiXCR; each CDR3 protein has one entry. The sample lists approximately 590,000 distinct CDR3 sequences; just under 10% were seen once. These data were likewise used in another study, on yellow fever vaccine responses in identical twins.

Sequenced material: PBMCs. The source is a woman aged 18-29 years in good health. The chain joins TRBV5-1 to TRBJ2-5; D unresolved. In DNA form, the CDR3 reads TGCGCCAGCAGCTTCCGAACTAACCAAGAGACCCAGTACTTC. It yields the protein CASSFRTNQETQYF.